This T cell receptor beta chain was sequenced in a study of patients and donors after allogeneic stem cell transplantation. MiXCR, applied by TCRdb to the RT-PCR reads, yields one record per CDR3 protein. The table includes about 960,000 distinct CDR3 sequences, approximately 18% detected once. Germline V gives CDR1 MNHNS, CDR2 SASEGT. CDR3 size: 15 residues. Trimming removed 7 bases from V and 4 bases from J, with 18 bases in between. The source of this sequence is a human donor who was either an allogeneic HSCT recipient or a stem cell or donor lymphocyte infusion donor (not recorded which). It is not recorded whose cells these are; they may come from a transplant donor. This chain connects TRBV6-1 to TRBJ2-3, with D perhaps being TRBD1 or TRBD2 (5 bases each). The sequenced material came from blood, either unsorted or a sorted T cell fraction (not recorded which). CDR3 bases: TGTGCCAGCAACCCTAGTGAGGGGCAAGCAGATACGCAGTATTTT. Residues: CASNPSEGQADTQYF.